What follows is one T cell receptor beta chain and its context. In the original analysis: How many nucleated cells were present was estimated from reference gene primer amplification. TCRdb's table, derived via immunoSEQ multiplex PCR, lists solely in-frame clones and lacks some. From that table come the V and J calls and clone size; the DNA was used to work out D and trimming. The sample has under 65,000 clones, about four fifths seen once. The sample belongs to a study of blood T cell repertoires in COVID-19. Study details: Sample material is recorded as cDNA or gDNA derived from T cells, B-cell-depleted T cells, or PBMCs.

This CDR3 spans 12 amino acids. Germline V gene lookup returns CDR1 KGHDR and CDR2 SFDVKD. Trimming pared 11 bases from V and 1 base from J, leaving 10 bases between. The chain joins TRBV24-1 to TRBJ1-1, with D possibly being TRBD1 (5 bases). The sample taken for sequencing was peripheral blood. This TCR was sampled from a woman aged 55-70 years with acute or convalescent COVID-19. DNA of the CDR3: TGTGCCATCGGACATTCGAACACTGAAGCTTTCTTT. This codes for CAIGHSNTEAFF.